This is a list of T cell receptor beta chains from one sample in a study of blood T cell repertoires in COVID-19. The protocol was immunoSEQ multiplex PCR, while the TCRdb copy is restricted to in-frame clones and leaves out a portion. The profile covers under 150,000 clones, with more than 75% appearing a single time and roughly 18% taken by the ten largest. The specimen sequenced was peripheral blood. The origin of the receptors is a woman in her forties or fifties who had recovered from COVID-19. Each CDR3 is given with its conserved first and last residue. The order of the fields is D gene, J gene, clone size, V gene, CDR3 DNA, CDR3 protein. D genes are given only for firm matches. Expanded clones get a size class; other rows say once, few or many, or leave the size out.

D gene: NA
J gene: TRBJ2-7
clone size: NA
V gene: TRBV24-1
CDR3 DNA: TGTGCCACCAGTGATGATCAGCCTGGGAGGAACGAGCAGTACTTC
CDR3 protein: CATSDDQPGRNEQYF

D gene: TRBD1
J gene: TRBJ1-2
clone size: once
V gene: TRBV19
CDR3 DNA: TGTGCCAGTAGTGACCAGGGGGTGGGGGACTATGGCTACACCTTC
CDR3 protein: CASSDQGVGDYGYTF

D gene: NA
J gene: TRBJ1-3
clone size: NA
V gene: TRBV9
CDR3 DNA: TGTGCCAGCAGCGCCCAACGAGCTGGAAACACCATATATTTT
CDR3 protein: CASSAQRAGNTIYF

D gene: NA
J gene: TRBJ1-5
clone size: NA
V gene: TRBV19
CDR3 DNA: TGTGCCAGTAGCGCTCGGGGGGGGGCTAATAGCAATCAGCCCCAGCATTTT
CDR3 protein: CASSARGGANSNQPQHF

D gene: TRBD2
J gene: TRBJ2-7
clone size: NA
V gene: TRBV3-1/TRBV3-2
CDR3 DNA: TGTGCCAGCAGCCACCTAGCGGGACAGAGCTCCTACGAGCAGTACTTC
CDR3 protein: CASSHLAGQSSYEQYF

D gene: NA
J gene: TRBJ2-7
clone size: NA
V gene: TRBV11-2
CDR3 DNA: TGTGCCAGCAACCCCGGTCACAGGTCCTACGAGCAGTACTTC
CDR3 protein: CASNPGHRSYEQYF

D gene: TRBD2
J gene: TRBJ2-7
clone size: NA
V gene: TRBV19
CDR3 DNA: TGTGCCAGTAAGAAGACTAGCGGGAAGACCTACGAGCAGTACTTC
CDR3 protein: CASKKTSGKTYEQYF

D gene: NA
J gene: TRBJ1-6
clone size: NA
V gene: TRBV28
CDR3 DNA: TGTGCCAGCAGTTTAGCCCGAAGACAGCGTAGCTCCTATAATTCACCCCTCCACTTT
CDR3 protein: CASSLARRQRSSYNSPLHF

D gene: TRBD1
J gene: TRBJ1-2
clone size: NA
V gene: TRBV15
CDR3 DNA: TGTGCCACCAGCAGAGGTGGACAGGGGGTTGACTATGGCTACACCTTC
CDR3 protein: CATSRGGQGVDYGYTF

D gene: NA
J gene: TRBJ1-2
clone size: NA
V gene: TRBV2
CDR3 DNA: TGTGCCAGCAGTGGGCAGACAGCTAACTATGGCTACACCTTC
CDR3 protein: CASSGQTANYGYTF

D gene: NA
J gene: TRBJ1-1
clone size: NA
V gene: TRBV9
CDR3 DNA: TGTGCCAGCAGCCAAGGACAGAACACTGAAGCTTTCTTT
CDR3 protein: CASSQGQNTEAFF

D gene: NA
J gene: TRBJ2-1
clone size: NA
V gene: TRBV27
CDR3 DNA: TGTGCCAGCAGTGTATCCGCCGAGGGAACTAATGAGCAGTTCTTC
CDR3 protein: CASSVSAEGTNEQFF

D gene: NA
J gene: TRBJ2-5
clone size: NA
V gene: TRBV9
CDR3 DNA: TGTGCCAGCAGCGTAGGGACATACCAAGAGACCCAGTACTTC
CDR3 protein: CASSVGTYQETQYF

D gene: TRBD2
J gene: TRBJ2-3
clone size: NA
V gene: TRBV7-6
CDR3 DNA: TGTGCCAGCAGCTTTTCCGTGGCTAGCGGGGCCTCCACAGATACGCAGTATTTT
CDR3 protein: CASSFSVASGASTDTQYF

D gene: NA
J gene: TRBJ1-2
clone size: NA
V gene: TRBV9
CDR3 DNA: TGTGCCAGCAGCGTAGATGGAGGATCTGACTATGGCTACACCTTC
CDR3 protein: CASSVDGGSDYGYTF

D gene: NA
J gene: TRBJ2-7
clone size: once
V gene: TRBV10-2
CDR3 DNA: TGCGCCAGCAGTGAACAGTCGTCCTACGAGCAGTACTTC
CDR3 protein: CASSEQSSYEQYF

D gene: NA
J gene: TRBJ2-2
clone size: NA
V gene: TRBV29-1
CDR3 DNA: TGCAGCGCCCAGTGGGACAAAAACACCGGGGAGCTGTTTTTT
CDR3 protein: CSAQWDKNTGELFF

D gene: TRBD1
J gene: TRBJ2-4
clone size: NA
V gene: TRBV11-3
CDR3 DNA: TGTGCCAGCAGCTTAGTAAGGGGGCGAAACATTCAGTACTTC
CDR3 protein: CASSLVRGRNIQYF

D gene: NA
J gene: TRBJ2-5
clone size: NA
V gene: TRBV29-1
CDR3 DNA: TGCAGCGTTGAAGGGCAGTCTCAAGAGACCCAGTACTTC
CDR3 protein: CSVEGQSQETQYF

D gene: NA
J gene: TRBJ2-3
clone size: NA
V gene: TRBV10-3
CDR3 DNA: TGTGCCACCAAACACAGAACTAGCACAGATACGCAGTATTTT
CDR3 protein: CATKHRTSTDTQYF

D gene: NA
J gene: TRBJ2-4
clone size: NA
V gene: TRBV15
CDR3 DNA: TGTGCCACCAGCAGGGACTCGAGCTACCCTGTGTACTTC
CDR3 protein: CATSRDSSYPVYF

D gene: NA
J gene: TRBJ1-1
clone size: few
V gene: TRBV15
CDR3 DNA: TGTGCCACCAGTCAGTCGTTTGACACTGAAGCTTTCTTT
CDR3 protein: CATSQSFDTEAFF

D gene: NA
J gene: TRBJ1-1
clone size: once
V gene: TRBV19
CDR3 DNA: TGTGCCAGTAGTGGTCAGGTTTACGCTGAAGCTTTCTTT
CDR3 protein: CASSGQVYAEAFF

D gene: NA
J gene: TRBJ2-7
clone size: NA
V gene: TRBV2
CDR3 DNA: TGTGCCAGCACGAGGGACTCCTCTCCCATCGAGCAGTACTTC
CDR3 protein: CASTRDSSPIEQYF

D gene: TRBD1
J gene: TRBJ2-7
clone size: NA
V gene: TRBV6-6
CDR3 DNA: TGTGCCAGCAGGAACTCTGACAGGGCTTGGGTGGGGCAGTACTTC
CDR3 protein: CASRNSDRAWVGQYF

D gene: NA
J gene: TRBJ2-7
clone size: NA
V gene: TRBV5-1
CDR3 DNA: TGCGCCAGCAGCTTGTCTCCACAGGCCTACGAGCAGTACTTC
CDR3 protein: CASSLSPQAYEQYF

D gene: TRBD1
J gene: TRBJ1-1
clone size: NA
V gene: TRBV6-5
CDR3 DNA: TGTGCCAGCAGTTACATCATGACAGGGGGAAACACTGAAGCTTTCTTT
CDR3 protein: CASSYIMTGGNTEAFF

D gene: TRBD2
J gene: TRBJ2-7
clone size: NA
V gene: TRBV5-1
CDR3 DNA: TGCGCCAGCAGCTCCCTTAGCGGGAGGCTCCAATACTACTCCTACGAGCAGTACTTC
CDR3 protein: CASSSLSGRLQYYSYEQYF

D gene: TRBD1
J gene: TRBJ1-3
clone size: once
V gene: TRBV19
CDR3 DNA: TGTGCCAGTAGTCCCGGGACAGCCTCTGGAAACACCATATATTTT
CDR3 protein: CASSPGTASGNTIYF

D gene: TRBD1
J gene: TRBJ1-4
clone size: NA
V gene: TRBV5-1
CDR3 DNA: TGCGCCAGCAGGCCCGGACAGGTTAGCGGAAAACTGTTTTTT
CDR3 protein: CASRPGQVSGKLFF

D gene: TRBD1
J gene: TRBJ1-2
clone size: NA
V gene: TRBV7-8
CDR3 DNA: TGTGCCAGCAGCTGGGACAGGGAAGGGATGGGTGGCTACACCTTC
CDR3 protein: CASSWDREGMGGYTF

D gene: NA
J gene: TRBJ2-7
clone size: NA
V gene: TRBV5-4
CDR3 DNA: TGTGCCAGCAGCAGTACTCGGGAGTCCCACGAGCAGTACTTC
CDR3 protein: CASSSTRESHEQYF

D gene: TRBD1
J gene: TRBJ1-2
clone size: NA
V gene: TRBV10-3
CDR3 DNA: TGTGCCATCAGTGAAGGGGGACAGTACTATGGCTACACCTTC
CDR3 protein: CAISEGGQYYGYTF

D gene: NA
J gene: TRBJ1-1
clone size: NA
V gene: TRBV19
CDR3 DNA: TGTGCCAGTAGTATGGTAGCGGGGGCGAACACTGAAGCTTTCTTT
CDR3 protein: CASSMVAGANTEAFF

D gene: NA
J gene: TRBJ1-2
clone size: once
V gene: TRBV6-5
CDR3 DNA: TGTGCCAGCAGGTCCCAGATCTTTGATGGCTACACCTTC
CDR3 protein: CASRSQIFDGYTF

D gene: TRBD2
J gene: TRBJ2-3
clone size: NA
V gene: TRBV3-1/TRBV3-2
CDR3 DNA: TGTGCCAGCAGCCGCGGGACTAGTGCAGATACGCAGTATTTT
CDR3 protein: CASSRGTSADTQYF

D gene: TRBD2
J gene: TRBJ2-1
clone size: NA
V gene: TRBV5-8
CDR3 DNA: TGTGCCAGCACCATTGAAGGACTAGCCCTCAATGAGCAGTTCTTC
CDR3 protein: CASTIEGLALNEQFF

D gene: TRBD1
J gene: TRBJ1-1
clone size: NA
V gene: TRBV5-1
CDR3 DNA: TGCGCCAGCAGCTTGAAACAGGGGGCGAGCGCTGAAGCTTTCTTT
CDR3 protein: CASSLKQGASAEAFF